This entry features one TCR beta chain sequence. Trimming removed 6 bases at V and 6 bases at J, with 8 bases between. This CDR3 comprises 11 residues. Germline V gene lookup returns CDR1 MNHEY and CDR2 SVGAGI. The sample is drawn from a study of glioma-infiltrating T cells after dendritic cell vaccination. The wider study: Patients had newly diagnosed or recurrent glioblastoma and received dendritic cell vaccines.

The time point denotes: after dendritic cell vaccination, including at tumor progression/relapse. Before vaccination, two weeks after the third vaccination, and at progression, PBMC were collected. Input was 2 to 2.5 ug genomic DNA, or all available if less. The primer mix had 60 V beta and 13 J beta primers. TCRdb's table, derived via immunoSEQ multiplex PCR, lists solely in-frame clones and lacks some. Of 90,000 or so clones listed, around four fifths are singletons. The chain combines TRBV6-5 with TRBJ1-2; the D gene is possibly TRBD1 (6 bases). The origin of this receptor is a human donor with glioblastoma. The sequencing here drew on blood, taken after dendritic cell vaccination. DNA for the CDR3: TGTGCCAGCAGCAACAGGGATGGCTACACCTTC. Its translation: CASSNRDGYTF.